Detailed here is one T cell receptor beta chain. Antigen: not known. The data belong to a study of graft-versus-host responses after intestinal transplantation. Study conclusions and caveats: Allografts of patients with graft-donor T cell macrochimerism showed high graft-versus-host to host-versus-graft clone ratios.

CDR3 size: 15 residues. CDR1 and CDR2 from the germline V gene are SGHTA and FQGNSA. J lost 2 bases, V lost 6 bases, and 7 bases had no gene match. Assay: immunoSEQ multiplex PCR; the TCRdb copy retains only in-frame clones and omits some. The data show tens of thousands of clones, 94% seen once. The sample consisted of unstimulated CD4+ T cells sorted from spleen or lymph node cells, taken before transplant. This TCR derives from a human donor who was the organ donor for an intestinal transplant. V and J are TRBV7-2 and TRBJ2-3, with 8 bases that match TRBD1. CDR3 amino acids: CASRRDRSLTDTQYF. The CDR3, as DNA: TGTGCCAGCAGGCGGGACAGGAGCCTCACAGATACGCAGTATTTT.